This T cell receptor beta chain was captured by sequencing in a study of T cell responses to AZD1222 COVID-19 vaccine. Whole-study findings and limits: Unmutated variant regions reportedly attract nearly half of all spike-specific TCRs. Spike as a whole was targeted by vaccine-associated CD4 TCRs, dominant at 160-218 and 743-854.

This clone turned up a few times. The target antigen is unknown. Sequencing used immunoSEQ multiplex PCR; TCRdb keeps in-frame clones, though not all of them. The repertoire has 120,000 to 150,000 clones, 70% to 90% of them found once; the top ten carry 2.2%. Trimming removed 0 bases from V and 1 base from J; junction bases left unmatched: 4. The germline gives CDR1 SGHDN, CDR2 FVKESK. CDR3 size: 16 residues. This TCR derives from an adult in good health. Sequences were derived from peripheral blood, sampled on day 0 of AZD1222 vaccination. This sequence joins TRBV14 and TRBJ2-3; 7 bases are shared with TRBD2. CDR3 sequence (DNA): TGTGCCAGCAGCCAAGATGCGGGGAGGGGCACAGATACGCAGTATTTT. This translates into CASSQDAGRGTDTQYF.